This T cell receptor beta chain was captured in a study of identical twins (dated by TCRdb to the mid-2010s). The study in broad terms: TCR alpha and beta repertoires from monozygotic twins, unrelated adults of various ages and cord blood were deep-sequenced to test whether fetal clonotypes persist. To rule out contamination, the twin experiments were replicated at different times with different library preparation protocols. Beyond this particular receptor, the publication reports: The excess sharing between twins in beta out-of-frame sequences was weaker because fewer shared sequences reduced the signal-to-noise ratio. Compared with coincidental sharing between unrelated individuals, out-of-frame TCR alpha sequences shared between twins showed an excess of sequences with low generation probability. Zero-insertion analyses could be partly confounded by invariant T cells such as MAIT and iNKT, though diverse VJ usage argued against such confounding for most clonotypes. Because the same donors could not be followed over many years, the conclusions depended on cross-sectional statistical analysis. Abundant cord blood beta clonotypes carried fewer insertions; young adult naive repertoires showed a weaker similar trend, while memory repertoires showed none. Out-of-frame TCR alpha sharing in monozygotic twins was systematically underestimated by recombination models, whereas sharing between unrelated individuals was in agreement with the recombination models.

Libraries came from 5' RACE. Sequencing was performed on an Illumina HiSeq 2000. Template switching introduced a universal primer binding site; the final cDNA contained a unique molecular identifier, enabling accurate counting of TCR cDNA molecules. Specific primers in the conserved constant-segment region were used to synthesize first-strand cDNA for TCR alpha and beta chains. To control for contamination, each cDNA library was double barcoded with a SMART-Mk sample barcode plus Illumina barcodes. TruSeq adapter sequences along with Illumina sample barcodes were introduced in two successive PCR steps. Sequencing of the TCR alpha and beta cDNA libraries was done on the Illumina HiSeq platform using custom primers. The authors processed their data as follows. MiGEC processed the raw reads to extract unique molecular identifiers, while MiXCR was used to determine the CDR3 positions. For each individual, recombination models were inferred using an EM algorithm with the repgenHMM and IGoR tools. Shared clonotype analysis was performed with the tcR package in R, normalizing sharing by the product of cloneset sizes. Out-of-frame nonproductive sequences were analyzed to study raw recombination free of thymic and clonal selection effects. TCRdb ran its own pipeline on the public reads, namely fastp trimming at Q25 and MiXCR clone calling, and kept in-frame beta chains. Every distinct CDR3 protein forms one entry, paired with its most common genes and DNA. TCRdb assigned the V and J calls; the authors' analysis was not used. This sample comprises approximately 500,000 distinct CDR3 sequences, about 24% of them detected only once. The ten biggest clones cover about 2.9% of the sample.

This clonotype turned up a few times. Its antigen target is currently unknown. No per-base quality is available; no much larger clone lies one base away. CDR1 and CDR2 (DFQATT, SNEGSKA) derive from the germline V gene (reference sequence). From the cysteine through the phenylalanine, the CDR3 covers 13 amino acids. Only the CDR3 portion is preserved as DNA: 39 bases, with reading frame beginning at the first base. V is pruned by 0 bases and J by 15 bases, leaving 8 bases of the junction without a gene match. All donors were healthy Caucasians. The twin cohort comprised three pairs of female monozygotic twins, all aged about 18 to 29 years. Positive isolation kits from Invitrogen were used to isolate the CD4+ and CD8+ T cell populations. These data were also reused for a study on T cells expressing NK-cell markers. Per the second study: In sorted CD3+CD56+NKG2C+, CD3+CD56+NKG2C- and CD3+CD56-NKG2C+ T-cell subsets from several donors, TCR beta-chain repertoires were profiled. Of the eight sequenced donors, seven were found to be HCMV-seropositive and one was found to be HCMV-seronegative. To restrict sorting to alphabetaTCR-expressing T cells, an anti-gammadeltaTCR antibody was added in several experiments. In several donors, the dominant CD3+CD56+NKG2C+ clonotypes were found to rank among the top 10 CD8+ clonotypes and to make up 1.0-7.0% of CD8+ T cells. Those dominant clonotypes were again the most abundant among CD3+CD56-NKG2C+ cells in several donors, at roughly 28.3-65%. Whether the expanded NKG2C-expressing T cell clones were specific for HCMV antigens remained unclear. The study sequenced eight donors, all healthy volunteers chosen at random: three men and five women. HCMV serostatus was determined by detecting HCMV-specific IgG in serum with a commercial ELISA kit. MIGEC was used to demultiplex reads and group reads by UMI, and MiTCR was used to assemble and quantify clonotypes. To remove erroneous sequences, TCR cDNA sequences were retained only when supported by two or more reads. The tcR package was used for downstream repertoire analysis, with clonotypes matched between fractions based on CDR3 nucleotide sequence plus V segment. VDJmatch was used to annotate antigen specificity against VDJdb, with one amino acid substitution allowed in CDR3.

The sequenced material came from CD4+ T cells sorted from blood. The receptor chain draws on TRBV20-1 and TRBJ2-4; 10 central bases correspond to TRBD1. This TCR was sampled from a woman aged 18-29 years in good health. The DNA is as follows: TGCAGTGCTAGAGATTCCGGGACAGGGGCAAGGTACTTC. This is translated as CSARDSGTGARYF.